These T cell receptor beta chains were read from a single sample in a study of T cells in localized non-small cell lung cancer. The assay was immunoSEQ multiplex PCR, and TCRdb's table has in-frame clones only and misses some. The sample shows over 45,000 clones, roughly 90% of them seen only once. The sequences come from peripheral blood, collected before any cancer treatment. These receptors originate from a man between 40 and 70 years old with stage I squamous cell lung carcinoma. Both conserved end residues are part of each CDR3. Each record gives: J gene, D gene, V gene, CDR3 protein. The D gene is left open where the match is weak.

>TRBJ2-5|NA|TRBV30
CAWSSGRGEETQYF
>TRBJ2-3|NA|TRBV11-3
CASSLGRSASTDTQYF
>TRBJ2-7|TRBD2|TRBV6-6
CASSLSAGGMNEQYF
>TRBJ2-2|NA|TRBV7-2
CASSFRDTGELFF
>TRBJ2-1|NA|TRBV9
CASSARRDMGEQFF
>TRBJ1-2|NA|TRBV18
CASSPPTRPFGGYTF
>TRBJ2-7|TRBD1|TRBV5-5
CASSLGWTGATYEQYF
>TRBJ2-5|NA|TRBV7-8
CASSVGVRETQYF
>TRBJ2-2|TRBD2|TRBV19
CASSLLAEPNTGELFF
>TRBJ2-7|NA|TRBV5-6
CASSLGVVGLGYEQYF
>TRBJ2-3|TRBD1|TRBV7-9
CASSFRDRVADTQYF
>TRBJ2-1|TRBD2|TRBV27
CASSPLEKGLAGRQYNEQFF
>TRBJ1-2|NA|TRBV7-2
CASSLSGGTNYGYTF
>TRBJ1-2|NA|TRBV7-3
CASSSRGGNYGYTF
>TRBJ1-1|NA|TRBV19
CASSQNTEAFF